Listed here is a single TCR beta chain. Its antigen remains unidentified. The sample comes from a study of T cells after yellow fever vaccination. Study outcomes and limitations: Among primary-vaccination clones, most reappeared after the booster, at 96% for CD4 and more than 75% for CD8. On re-exposure, the response was weaker but peaked faster, at day 5 versus 15. Contamination of FACS-sorted repertoires by abundant clonotypes from the bulk population could occur.

Trimming stripped 3 bases from V and 6 bases from J, with 8 bases between. This CDR3 is 13 amino acids long. MiXCR was run by TCRdb on the 5' RACE reads, yielding one entry per CDR3 protein. The repertoire holds under 600,000 distinct CDR3 sequences, with around a fifth as singletons. This receptor was taken from a man aged 18 to 35 who received the YFV17D yellow fever vaccine. Sample: PBMCs, taken about 20 days after the first yellow fever vaccination. The chain uses TRBV12-3 or TRBV12-4 and TRBJ1-4; D is unresolved. CDR3 bases: TGTGCCAGCAGTTTTCCGGAAGATGAAAAACTGTTTTTT. Protein: CASSFPEDEKLFF.